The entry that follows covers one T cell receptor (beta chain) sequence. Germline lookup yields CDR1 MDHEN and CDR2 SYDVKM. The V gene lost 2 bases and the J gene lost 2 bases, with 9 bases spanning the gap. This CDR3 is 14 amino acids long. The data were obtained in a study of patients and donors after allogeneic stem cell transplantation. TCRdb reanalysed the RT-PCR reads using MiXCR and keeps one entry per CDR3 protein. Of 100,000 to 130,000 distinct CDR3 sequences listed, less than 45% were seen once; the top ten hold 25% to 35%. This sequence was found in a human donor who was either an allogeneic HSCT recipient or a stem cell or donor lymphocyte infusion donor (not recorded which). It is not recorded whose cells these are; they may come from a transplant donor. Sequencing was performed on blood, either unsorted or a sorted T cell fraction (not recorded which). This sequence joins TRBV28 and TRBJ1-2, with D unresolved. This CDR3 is CASSLQRANYGYTF. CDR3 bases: TGTGCCAGCAGTTTACAAAGGGCAAACTATGGCTACACCTTC.